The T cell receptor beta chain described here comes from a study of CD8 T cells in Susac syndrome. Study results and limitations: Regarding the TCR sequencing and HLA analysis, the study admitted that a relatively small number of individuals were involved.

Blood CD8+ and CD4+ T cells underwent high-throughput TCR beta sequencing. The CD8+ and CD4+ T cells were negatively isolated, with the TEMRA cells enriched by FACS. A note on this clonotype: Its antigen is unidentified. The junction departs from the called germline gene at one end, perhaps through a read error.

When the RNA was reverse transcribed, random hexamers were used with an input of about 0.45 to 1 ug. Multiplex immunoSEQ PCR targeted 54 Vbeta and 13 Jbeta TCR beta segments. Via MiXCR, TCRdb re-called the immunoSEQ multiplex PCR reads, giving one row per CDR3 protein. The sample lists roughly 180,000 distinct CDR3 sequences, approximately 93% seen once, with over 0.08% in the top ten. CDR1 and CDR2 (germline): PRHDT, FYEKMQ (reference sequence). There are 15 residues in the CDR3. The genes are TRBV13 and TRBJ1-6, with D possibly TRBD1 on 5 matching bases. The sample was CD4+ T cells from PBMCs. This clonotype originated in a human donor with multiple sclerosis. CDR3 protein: CASSLRGAYNSPLHF. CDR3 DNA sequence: TGCGCCAGCAGCTTGCGGGGGGCCTATAATTCACCCCTCCACTTT.